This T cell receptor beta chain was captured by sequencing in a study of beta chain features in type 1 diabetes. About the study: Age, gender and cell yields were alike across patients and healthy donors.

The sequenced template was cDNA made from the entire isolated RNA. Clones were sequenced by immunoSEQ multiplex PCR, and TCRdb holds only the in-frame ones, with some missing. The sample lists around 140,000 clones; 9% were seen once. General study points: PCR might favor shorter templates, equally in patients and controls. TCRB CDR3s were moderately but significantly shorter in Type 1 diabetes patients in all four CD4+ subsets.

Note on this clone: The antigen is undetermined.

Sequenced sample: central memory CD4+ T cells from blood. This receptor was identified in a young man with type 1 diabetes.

The DNA for the CDR3 is TGTGCCAGCAGGGGAGGAGAAAAACTGTTTTTT. Protein: CASRGGEKLFF. The rearrangement joins TRBV28 to TRBJ1-4; D is undetermined. CDR1 is MDHEN and CDR2 is SYDVKM in the germline V gene. The germline V and J ends were trimmed by 6 bases and 8 bases, with 7 bases remaining between them. CDR3 length equals 11 residues.